This T cell receptor beta chain was captured by sequencing in a study of monozygotic twins with inflammatory bowel disease. Findings of the study overall: Since immunosuppressive treatments differed, patient repertoires may have gained added variability. IBD patients share fewer clonotypes with other people than healthy twins do, especially with disease activity.

This CDR3 has 16 residues. CDR1 is SGHTA, CDR2 FQGNSA, per germline. About this clonotype itself: What it binds is not known.

Using the 5' RACE reads, TCRdb records one entry per CDR3 protein without DNA. This sample's clone table lists about 450,000 distinct CDR3 sequences. The sequenced material came from blood. V and J are TRBV7-2 and TRBJ2-3; with no DNA, the TCRdb D assignment of TRBD2 cannot be verified. This receptor was taken from a human donor with ulcerative colitis or Crohn's disease, or a healthy co-twin of an affected twin (not recorded which). The CDR3 loop reads CASSKGLAGEADTQYF.